This entry concerns a single T cell receptor (beta chain). Clones were sequenced by immunoSEQ multiplex PCR, and TCRdb holds only the in-frame ones, with some missing. The sample shows around 70,000 clones, approximately 94% of them seen only once. This record belongs to a study of control samples from healthy donors and cancer patients. CDR3 length: 14 amino acids. Germline V gene sequence: CDR1 MNHEY, CDR2 SMNVEV (reference sequence). V was cut by 3 bases and J by 6 bases, with 11 bases left in between. The source material was blood. This clonotype was obtained from a woman aged 25 to 45 in good health. The V and J genes are TRBV27 and TRBJ2-2; no reliable D call. In nucleotides, the CDR3 is TGTGCCAGCAGTTTTACGGATGCGTCCGGGGAGCTGTTTTTT. Its translation: CASSFTDASGELFF.